This paragraph covers one T cell receptor (beta chain) sequence. Its specificity is unknown. The data are from a study of OX40 agonist ivuxolimab in advanced cancers. Overall study context: The group had a mean age of about 60 years, ranged from 23 to 79, and was 82.7% male. Enrollees could have had prior anti-PD-1, anti-PD-L1 or anti-CTLA-4 therapy, which 40% to 45% had received. Study results and limitations: CD8+ T cells showed, on average, more clonal expansion than CD4+ cells.

CDR3 length: 17 residues. Germline CDR1 and CDR2: LNHDA and SQIVND (reference sequence). V lost 3 bases and J 0 bases, leaving 12 bases between the germline ends. Using immunoSEQ multiplex PCR, the repertoire was profiled, and TCRdb retains in-frame clones only, with some absent. Of about 47,000 clones in the sample, around 80% were seen once. V and J are TRBV19 and TRBJ2-6, with a possible D match to TRBD2 (6 bases). This TCR was recovered from an adult with an advanced solid tumor such as melanoma, head and neck, liver or kidney cancer. The sequencing here drew on CD4+ or CD8+ T cells sorted from blood, taken in a trial of the OX40 agonist ivuxolimab. CDR3 DNA: TGTGCCAGTAGTATCGGGACTGCCGACTCTGGGGCCAACGTCCTGACTTTC. Translated, it gives CASSIGTADSGANVLTF.